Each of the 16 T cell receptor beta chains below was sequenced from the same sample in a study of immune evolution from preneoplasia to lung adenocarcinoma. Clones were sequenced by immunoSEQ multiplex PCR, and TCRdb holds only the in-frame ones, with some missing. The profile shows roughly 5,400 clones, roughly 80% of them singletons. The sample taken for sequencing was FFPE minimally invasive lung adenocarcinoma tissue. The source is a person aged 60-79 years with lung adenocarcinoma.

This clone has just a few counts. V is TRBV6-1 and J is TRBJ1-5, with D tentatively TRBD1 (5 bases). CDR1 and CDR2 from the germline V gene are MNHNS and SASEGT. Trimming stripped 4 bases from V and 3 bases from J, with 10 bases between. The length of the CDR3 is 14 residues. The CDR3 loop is CASSGAGHNQPQHF. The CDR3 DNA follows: TGTGCCAGCAGTGGGGCAGGGCACAATCAGCCCCAGCATTTT.

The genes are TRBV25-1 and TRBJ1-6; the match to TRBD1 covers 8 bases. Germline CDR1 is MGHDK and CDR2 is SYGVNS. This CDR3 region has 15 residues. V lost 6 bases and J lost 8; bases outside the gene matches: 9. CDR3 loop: CASSLRTGPDSPLHF. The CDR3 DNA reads TGTGCCAGCAGCCTTCGGACAGGGCCGGATTCACCCCTCCACTTT.

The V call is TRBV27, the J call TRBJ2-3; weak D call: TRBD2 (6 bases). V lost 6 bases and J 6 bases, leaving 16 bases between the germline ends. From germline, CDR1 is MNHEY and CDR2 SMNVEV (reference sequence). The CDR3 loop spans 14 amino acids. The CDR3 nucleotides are TGTGCCAGCAGCACCCTCGGGAGAACGGATACGCAGTATTTT. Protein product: CASSTLGRTDTQYF.

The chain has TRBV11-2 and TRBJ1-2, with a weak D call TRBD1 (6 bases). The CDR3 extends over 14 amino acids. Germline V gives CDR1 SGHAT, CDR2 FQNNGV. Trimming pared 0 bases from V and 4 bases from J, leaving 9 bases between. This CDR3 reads CASSLDRGSYGYTF. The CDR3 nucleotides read TGTGCCAGCAGCTTAGACAGGGGTAGCTATGGCTACACCTTC.

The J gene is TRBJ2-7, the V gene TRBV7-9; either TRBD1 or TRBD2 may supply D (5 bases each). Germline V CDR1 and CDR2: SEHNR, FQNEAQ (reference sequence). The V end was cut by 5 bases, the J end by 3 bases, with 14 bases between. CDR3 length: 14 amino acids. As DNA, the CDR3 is TGTGCCAGCAGCCACGGGGACGCCAACTACGAGCAGTACTTC. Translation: CASSHGDANYEQYF.

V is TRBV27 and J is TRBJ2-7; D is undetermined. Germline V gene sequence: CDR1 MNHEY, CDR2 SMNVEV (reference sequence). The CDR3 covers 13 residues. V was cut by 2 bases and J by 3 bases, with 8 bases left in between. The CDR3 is CASSLKHLYEQYF. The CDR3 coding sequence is TGTGCCAGCAGTTTAAAACACCTCTACGAGCAGTACTTC.

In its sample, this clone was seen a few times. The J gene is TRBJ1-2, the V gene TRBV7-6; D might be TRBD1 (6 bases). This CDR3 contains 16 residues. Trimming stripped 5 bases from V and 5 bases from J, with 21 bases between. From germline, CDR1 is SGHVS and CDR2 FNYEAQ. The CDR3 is CASSPLVWGLPYGYTF. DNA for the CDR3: TGTGCCAGCAGCCCTCTAGTGTGGGGGCTTCCATATGGCTACACCTTC.

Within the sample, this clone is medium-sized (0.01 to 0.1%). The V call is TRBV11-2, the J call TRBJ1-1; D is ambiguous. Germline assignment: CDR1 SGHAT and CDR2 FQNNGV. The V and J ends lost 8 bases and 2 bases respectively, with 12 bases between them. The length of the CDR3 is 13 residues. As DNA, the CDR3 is TGTGCCAGCTCCCGGACGGAAAACACTGAAGCTTTCTTT. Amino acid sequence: CASSRTENTEAFF.

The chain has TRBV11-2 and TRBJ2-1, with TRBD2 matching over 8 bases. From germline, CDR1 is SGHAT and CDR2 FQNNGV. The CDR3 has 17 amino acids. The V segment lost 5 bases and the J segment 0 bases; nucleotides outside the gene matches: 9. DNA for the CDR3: TGTGCCAGCAGCCGTTCAGGGGCGGGGGGCTCCTACAATGAGCAGTTCTTC. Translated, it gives CASSRSGAGGSYNEQFF.

The CDR3 sequence is CASSSSYDEQYF. As DNA, the CDR3 is TGTGCCAGCAGTTCATCGTATGACGAGCAGTACTTC. V usage is TRBV28 and J usage is TRBJ2-7, with D uncertain. Germline V gene sequence: CDR1 MDHEN, CDR2 SYDVKM. With 4 bases removed from V and 5 bases from J, the gap between germline ends came to 9 bases. This CDR3 is built from 12 residues. Full variable domain (remainder filled in from reference TRBV28 and TRBJ2-7): DVKVTQSSRYLVKRTGEKVFLECVQDMDHENMFWYRQDPGLGLRLIYFSYDVKMKEKGDIPEGYSVSREKKERFSLILESASTNQTSMYLCASSSSYDEQYFGPGTRLTVT.

CDR3 sequence reads: CAWSVSVRTNYGYTF. The CDR3 DNA sequence: TGTGCCTGGAGTGTGTCCGTCAGGACGAACTATGGCTACACCTTC. This chain uses TRBV30 with TRBJ1-2; no firm D call. CDR1 is GTSNPN, CDR2 SVGIG, per germline (reference sequence). The V end was cut by 0 bases, the J end by 2 bases, with 13 bases between. This CDR3 is built from 15 residues.

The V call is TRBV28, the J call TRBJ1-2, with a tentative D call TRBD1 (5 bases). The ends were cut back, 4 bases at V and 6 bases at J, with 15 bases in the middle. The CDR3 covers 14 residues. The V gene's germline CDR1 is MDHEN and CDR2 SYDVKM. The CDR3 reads CASSSAQGFDGYTF. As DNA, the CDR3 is TGTGCCAGCAGTTCCGCGCAGGGTTTTGATGGCTACACCTTC.

CDR3 sequence reads: CSVSGQGTDTQYF. CDR3 DNA sequence: TGCAGCGTCAGCGGACAGGGCACAGATACGCAGTATTTT. The genes are TRBV29-1 and TRBJ2-3, with 7 bases lining up with TRBD1. The length of the CDR3 is 13 residues. Germline V gene sequence: CDR1 SQVTM, CDR2 ANQGSEA. V trimming: 6 bases; J trimming: 1 base; junction bases outside the gene matches: 4.

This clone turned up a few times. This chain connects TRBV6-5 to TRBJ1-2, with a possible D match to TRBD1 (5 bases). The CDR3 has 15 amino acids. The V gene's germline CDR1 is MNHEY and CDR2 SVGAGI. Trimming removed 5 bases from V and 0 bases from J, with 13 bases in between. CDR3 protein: CASSPQGGSNYGYTF. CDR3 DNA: TGTGCCAGCAGTCCCCAGGGCGGCTCTAACTATGGCTACACCTTC.

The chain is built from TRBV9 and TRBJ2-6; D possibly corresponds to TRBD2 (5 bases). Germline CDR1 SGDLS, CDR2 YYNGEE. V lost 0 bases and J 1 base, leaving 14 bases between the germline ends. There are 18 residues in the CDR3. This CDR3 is CASSVATGWGSGANVLTF. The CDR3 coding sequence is TGTGCCAGCAGCGTAGCTACGGGATGGGGTTCTGGGGCCAACGTCCTGACTTTC.

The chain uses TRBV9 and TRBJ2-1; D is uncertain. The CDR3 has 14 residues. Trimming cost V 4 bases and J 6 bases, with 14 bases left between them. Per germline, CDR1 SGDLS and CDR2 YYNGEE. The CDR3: CASSPFQLINEQFF. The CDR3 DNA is TGTGCCAGCAGCCCTTTTCAACTTATCAATGAGCAGTTCTTC.